The rows below give T cell receptor beta chains drawn from one sample of a study of CD8 T cells in ankylosing spondylitis. TCRdb redid the calling of the 5' RACE reads with MiXCR, one entry per CDR3 protein. The table shows 650,000 to 800,000 distinct CDR3 sequences, with around 17% occurring only once. The sequenced sample was blood, either unsorted or a sorted T cell fraction (not recorded which). These receptors all stem from a male donor with ankylosing spondylitis. The CDR3 runs from the conserved cysteine through the conserved F or W. The order of the fields is D gene, CDR3 length, clone size, V gene, J gene, CDR3 DNA, CDR3 protein. A D gene is named only where the DNA matches it firmly. Clone size appears in some rows only: once, few, many, or a class for an expanded clone.

.	13	few	TRBV5-6	TRBJ1-5	TGTGCCAGCAGCTTGGCGATGAATCAGCCCCAGCATTTT	CASSLAMNQPQHF
.	16	.	TRBV5-1	TRBJ2-7	TGCGCCAGCAGCTTTTTGGGAGGTGGCGATCCCTACGAGCAGTACTTC	CASSFLGGGDPYEQYF
.	14	few	TRBV12-3/TRBV12-4	TRBJ2-1	TGTGCCAGCAGTCACGATTACAGTTACAATGAGCAGTTCTTC	CASSHDYSYNEQFF
.	13	.	TRBV28	TRBJ2-1	TGTGCCAGCAGTTTTAAGGTCCCCAATGAGCAGTTCTTC	CASSFKVPNEQFF
.	15	few	TRBV20-1	TRBJ1-5	TGCAGTGCTAGAGCTCAGGGGATTAGCAATCAGCCCCAGCATTTT	CSARAQGISNQPQHF
.	12	few	TRBV29-1	TRBJ1-2	TGCAGCGTTGAATCGGGGCAACCTGGCTACACCTTC	CSVESGQPGYTF
.	12	.	TRBV18	TRBJ2-2	TGTGCCAGCTCAACGTTCACCGGGGAGCTGTTTTTT	CASSTFTGELFF
TRBD2	15	.	TRBV5-1	TRBJ2-5	TGCGCCAGCAGCTTAGTAGCGGGAGGCCTTGAGACCCAGTACTTC	CASSLVAGGLETQYF
.	12	.	TRBV3-1	TRBJ2-5	TGTGCCAGCAAACAGGGCTGGGAGACCCAGTACTTC	CASKQGWETQYF
TRBD1	13	few	TRBV12-3/TRBV12-4	TRBJ2-3	TGTGCCAGCGTCGACAGGGTGGCAGATACGCAGTATTTT	CASVDRVADTQYF
.	15	few	TRBV5-1	TRBJ1-2	TGCGCCAGCAGCTTAGGACAGATGGGTCCCTATGGCTACACCTTC	CASSLGQMGPYGYTF
.	12	few	TRBV12-5	TRBJ2-7	TGTGCTAGTGGCCTAAGCTCCTACGAGCAGTACTTC	CASGLSSYEQYF
.	11	.	TRBV25-1	TRBJ1-2	TGTGCCAGCTATTCCCTCGGTGGCTACACCTTC	CASYSLGGYTF
TRBD2	12	few	TRBV15	TRBJ2-5	TGTGCCACCGGGACTAGGCCTGAGACCCAGTACTTC	CATGTRPETQYF
.	16	many	TRBV9	TRBJ2-6	TGTGCCAGCAGCTTGGGGAGGACTTCTGGGGCCAACGTCCTGACTTTC	CASSLGRTSGANVLTF
.	14	.	TRBV7-9	TRBJ2-7	TGTGCCAGCAGCCACCGGGACGCCACCTACGAGCAGTACTTC	CASSHRDATYEQYF
.	10	.	TRBV6-1	TRBJ1-2	TGTGCCGGTTTTAGGGAAGGCTACACCTTC	CAGFREGYTF
.	14	few	TRBV7-9	TRBJ2-1	TGTGCCAGCAGACCGGGGGCCGAATACAATGAGCAGTTCTTC	CASRPGAEYNEQFF
.	15	.	TRBV9	TRBJ1-1	TGTGCCAGCAGCTCCCGGACTATTATGAACACTGAAGCTTTCTTT	CASSSRTIMNTEAFF
.	17	few	TRBV7-9	TRBJ1-1	TGTGCCAGCAGCTTAGTACGAGGGTACAGGGCGGACACTGAAGCTTTCTTT	CASSLVRGYRADTEAFF
.	15	.	TRBV5-1	TRBJ2-7	TGCGCCAGCAGCTTGGTGCGGACACAGTCCTACGAGCAGTACTTC	CASSLVRTQSYEQYF
TRBD2	14	once	TRBV30	TRBJ2-7	TGTGCCTGGGGTAATAGCGGGGGCCCCTACGAGCAGTACTTC	CAWGNSGGPYEQYF